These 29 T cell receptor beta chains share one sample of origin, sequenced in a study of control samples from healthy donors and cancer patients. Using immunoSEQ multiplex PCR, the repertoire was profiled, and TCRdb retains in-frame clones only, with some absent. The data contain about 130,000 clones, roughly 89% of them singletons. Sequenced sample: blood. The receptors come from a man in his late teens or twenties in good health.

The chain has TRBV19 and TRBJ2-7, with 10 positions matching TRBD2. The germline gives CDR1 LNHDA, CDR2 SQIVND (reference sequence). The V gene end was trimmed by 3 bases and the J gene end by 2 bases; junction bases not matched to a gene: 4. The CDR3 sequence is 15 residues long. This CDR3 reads CASSMVLAGTYEQYF. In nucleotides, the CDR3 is TGTGCCAGTAGTATGGTACTAGCGGGGACCTACGAGCAGTACTTC.

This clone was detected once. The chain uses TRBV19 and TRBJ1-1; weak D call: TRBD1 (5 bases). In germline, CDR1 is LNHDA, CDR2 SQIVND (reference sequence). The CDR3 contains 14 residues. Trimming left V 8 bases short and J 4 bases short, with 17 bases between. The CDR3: CASRTRLGSTEAFF. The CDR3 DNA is TGTGCCAGTCGGACACGGCTGGGATCCACTGAAGCTTTCTTT. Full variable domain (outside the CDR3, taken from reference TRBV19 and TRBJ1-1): DGGITQSPKYLFRKEGQNVTLSCEQNLNHDAMYWYRQDPGQGLRLIYYSQIVNDFQKGDIAEGYSVSREKKESFPLTVTSAQKNPTAFYLCASRTRLGSTEAFFGQGTRLTVV.

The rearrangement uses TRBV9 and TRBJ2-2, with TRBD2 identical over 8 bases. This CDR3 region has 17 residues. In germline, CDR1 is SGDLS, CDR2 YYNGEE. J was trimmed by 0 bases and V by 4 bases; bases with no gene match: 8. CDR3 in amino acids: CASSTRLARTNTGELFF. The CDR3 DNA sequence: TGTGCCAGCAGCACCCGACTAGCGAGGACGAACACCGGGGAGCTGTTTTTT.

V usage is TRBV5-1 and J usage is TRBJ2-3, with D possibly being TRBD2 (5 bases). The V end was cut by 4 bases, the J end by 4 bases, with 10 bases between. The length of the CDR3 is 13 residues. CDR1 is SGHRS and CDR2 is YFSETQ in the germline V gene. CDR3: CASSRTEADTQYF. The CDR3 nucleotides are TGCGCCAGCAGCAGGACGGAGGCAGATACGCAGTATTTT.

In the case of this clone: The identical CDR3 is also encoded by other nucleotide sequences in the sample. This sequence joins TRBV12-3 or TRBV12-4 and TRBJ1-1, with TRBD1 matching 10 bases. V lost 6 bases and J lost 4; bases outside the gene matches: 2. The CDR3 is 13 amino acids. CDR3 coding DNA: TGTGCCAGCAGACGGACAGGGGGCACTGAAGCTTTCTTT. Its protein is CASRRTGGTEAFF.

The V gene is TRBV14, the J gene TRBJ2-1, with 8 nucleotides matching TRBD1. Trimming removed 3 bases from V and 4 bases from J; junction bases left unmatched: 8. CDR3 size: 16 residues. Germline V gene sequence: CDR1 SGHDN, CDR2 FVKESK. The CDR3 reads CASSQIGTGPYNEQFF. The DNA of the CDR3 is TGTGCCAGCAGCCAGATTGGGACAGGCCCATACAATGAGCAGTTCTTC.

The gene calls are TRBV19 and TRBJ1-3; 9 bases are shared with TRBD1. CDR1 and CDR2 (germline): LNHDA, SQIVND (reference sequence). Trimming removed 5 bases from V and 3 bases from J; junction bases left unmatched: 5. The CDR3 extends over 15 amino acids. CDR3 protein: CASSLRDRVGNTIYF. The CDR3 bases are TGTGCCAGTAGTCTCCGGGACAGGGTTGGAAACACCATATATTTT.

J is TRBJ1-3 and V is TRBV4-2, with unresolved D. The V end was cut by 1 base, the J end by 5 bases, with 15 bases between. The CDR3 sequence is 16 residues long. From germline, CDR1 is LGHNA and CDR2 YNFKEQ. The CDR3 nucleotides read TGTGCCAGCAGCCAAGGGGTCAGCCTCTACCGAAACACCATATATTTT. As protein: CASSQGVSLYRNTIYF.

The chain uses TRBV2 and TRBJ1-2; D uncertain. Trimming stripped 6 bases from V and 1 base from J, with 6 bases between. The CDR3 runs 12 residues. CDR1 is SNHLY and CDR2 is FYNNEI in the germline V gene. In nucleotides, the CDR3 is TGTGCCAGCAGGGTGGATAACTATGGCTACACCTTC. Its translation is CASRVDNYGYTF.

The CDR3 protein is CASSVRPGGSGEQYF. For the CDR3, the DNA is TGTGCCAGCAGCGTAAGACCGGGGGGATCAGGCGAGCAGTACTTC. V and J are TRBV9 and TRBJ2-7; 7 nucleotides line up with TRBD2. J lost 6 bases, V lost 1 base, and 10 bases had no gene match. The CDR3 loop spans 15 amino acids. Germline V gives CDR1 SGDLS, CDR2 YYNGEE.

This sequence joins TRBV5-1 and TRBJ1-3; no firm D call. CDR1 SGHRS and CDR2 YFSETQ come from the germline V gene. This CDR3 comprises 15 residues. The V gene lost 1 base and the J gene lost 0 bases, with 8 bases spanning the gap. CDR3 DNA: TGCGCCAGCAGCTTGAAATCTGGCTCTGGAAACACCATATATTTT. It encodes CASSLKSGSGNTIYF.

Written as DNA, the CDR3 is TGTGCCAGCAGCTTAGTATCACTCGGGGTGACTAGCGGGGGTTACAATGAGCAGTTCTTC. Translating it yields CASSLVSLGVTSGGYNEQFF. The V and J genes are TRBV11-3 and TRBJ2-1; TRBD2 aligns across 12 bases. Looked up from germline, CDR1 is SGHNT and CDR2 is YENEEA. V lost 1 base to trimming and J lost 4 bases; unmatched junction nucleotides: 14. This CDR3 has 20 amino acids.

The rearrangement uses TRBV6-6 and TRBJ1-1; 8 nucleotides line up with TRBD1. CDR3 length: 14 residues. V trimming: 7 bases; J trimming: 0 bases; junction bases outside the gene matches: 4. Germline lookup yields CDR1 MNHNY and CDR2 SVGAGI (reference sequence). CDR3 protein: CASTLGQVNTEAFF. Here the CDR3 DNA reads TGTGCCAGCACCCTGGGACAGGTGAACACTGAAGCTTTCTTT.

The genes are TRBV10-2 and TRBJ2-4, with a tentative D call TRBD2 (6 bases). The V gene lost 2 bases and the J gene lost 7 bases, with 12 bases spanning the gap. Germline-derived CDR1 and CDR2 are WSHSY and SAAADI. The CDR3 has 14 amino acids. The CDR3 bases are TGCGCCAGCAGTGAGGTTTCGGGGGTCAACATTCAGTACTTC. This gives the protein CASSEVSGVNIQYF.

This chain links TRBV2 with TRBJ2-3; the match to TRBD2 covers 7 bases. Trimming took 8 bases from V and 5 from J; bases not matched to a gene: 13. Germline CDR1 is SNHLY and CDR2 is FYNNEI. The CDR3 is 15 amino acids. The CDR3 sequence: CASGRGRGSGDTQYF. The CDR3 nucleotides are TGTGCCAGCGGGAGAGGGAGGGGAAGTGGAGATACGCAGTATTTT.

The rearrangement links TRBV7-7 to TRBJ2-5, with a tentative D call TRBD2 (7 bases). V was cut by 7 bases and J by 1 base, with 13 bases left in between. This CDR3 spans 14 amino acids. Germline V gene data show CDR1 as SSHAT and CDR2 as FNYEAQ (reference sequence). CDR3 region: CASTHGGAQETQYF. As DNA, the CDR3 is TGTGCCAGCACCCATGGGGGGGCCCAAGAGACCCAGTACTTC.

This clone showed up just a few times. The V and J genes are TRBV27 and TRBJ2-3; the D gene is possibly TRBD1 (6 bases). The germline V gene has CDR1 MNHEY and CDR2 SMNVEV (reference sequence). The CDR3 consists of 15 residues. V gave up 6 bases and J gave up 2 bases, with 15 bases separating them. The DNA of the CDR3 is TGTGCCAGCAGGTCTGCCGGACAGACCACAGATACGCAGTATTTT. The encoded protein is CASRSAGQTTDTQYF.

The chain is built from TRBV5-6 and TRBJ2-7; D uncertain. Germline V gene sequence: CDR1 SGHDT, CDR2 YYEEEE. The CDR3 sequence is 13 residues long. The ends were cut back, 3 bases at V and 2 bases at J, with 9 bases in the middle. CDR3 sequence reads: CASSSRQAYEQYF. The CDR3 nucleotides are TGTGCCAGCAGCTCGCGGCAGGCCTACGAGCAGTACTTC.

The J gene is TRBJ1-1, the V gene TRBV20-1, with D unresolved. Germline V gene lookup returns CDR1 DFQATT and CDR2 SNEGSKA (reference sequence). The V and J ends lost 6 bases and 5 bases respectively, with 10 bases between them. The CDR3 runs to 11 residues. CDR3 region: CSAEETTEAFF. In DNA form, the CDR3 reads TGCAGTGCCGAGGAGACGACTGAAGCTTTCTTT.

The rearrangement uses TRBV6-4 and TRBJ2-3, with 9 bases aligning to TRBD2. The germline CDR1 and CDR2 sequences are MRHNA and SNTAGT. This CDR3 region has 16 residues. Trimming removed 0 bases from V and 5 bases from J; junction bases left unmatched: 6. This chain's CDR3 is CASSDSAGGRLDTQYF. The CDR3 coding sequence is TGTGCCAGCAGTGACTCCGCGGGGGGGCGGCTAGATACGCAGTATTTT.

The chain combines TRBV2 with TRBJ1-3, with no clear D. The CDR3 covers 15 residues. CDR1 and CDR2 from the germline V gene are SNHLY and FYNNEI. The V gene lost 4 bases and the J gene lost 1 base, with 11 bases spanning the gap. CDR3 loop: CASSVRRQSGNTIYF. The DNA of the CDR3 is TGTGCCAGCAGTGTTCGTCGTCAGTCTGGAAACACCATATATTTT.

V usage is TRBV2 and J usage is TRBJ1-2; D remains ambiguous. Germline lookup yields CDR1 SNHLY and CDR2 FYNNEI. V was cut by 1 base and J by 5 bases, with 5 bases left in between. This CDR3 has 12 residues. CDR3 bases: TGTGCCAGCAGTGAAGGAGGGTATGGCTACACCTTC. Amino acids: CASSEGGYGYTF.

CDR3 DNA: TGCGCCAGCAGCTCCGGGACAGCAAACTATGGCTACACCTTC. Translating gives CASSSGTANYGYTF. The V call is TRBV5-1, the J call TRBJ1-2; 7 bases agree with TRBD1. This CDR3 spans 14 amino acids. The germline CDR1 and CDR2 sequences are SGHRS and YFSETQ. V lost 3 bases and J lost 2; bases outside the gene matches: 4.

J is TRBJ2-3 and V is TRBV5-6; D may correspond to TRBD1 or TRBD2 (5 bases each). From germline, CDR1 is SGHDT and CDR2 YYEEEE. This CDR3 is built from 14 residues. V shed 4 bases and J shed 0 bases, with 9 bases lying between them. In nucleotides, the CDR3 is TGTGCCAGCAGCCCGAGGGACAGCACAGATACGCAGTATTTT. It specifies CASSPRDSTDTQYF.

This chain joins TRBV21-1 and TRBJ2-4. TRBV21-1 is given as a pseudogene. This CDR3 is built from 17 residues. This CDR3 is CASSPPLRGVTKNIQYF. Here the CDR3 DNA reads TGTGCCAGCAGCCCCCCCCTTAGGGGGGTCACCAAAAACATTCAGTACTTC.

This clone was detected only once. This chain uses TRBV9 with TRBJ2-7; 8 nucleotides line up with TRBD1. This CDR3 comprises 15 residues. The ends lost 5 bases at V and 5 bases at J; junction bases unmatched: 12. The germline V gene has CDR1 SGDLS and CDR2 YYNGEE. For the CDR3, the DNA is TGTGCCAGCAGTCCCCTATTGGACAGGGCCCACGAGCAGTACTTC. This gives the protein CASSPLLDRAHEQYF.

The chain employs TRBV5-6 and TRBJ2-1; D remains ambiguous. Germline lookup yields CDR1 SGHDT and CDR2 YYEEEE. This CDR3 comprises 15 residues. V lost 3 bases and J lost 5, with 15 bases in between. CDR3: CASSSLSGPDNEQFF. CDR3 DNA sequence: TGTGCCAGCAGCTCCCTTTCTGGGCCCGACAATGAGCAGTTCTTC.

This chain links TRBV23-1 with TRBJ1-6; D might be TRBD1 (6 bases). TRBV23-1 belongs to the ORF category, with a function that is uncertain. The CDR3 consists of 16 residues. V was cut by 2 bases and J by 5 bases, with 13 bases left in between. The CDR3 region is CASSQGREGDNSPLHF. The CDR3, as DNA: TGCGCCAGCAGTCAAGGCAGAGAGGGGGATAATTCACCCCTCCACTTT.

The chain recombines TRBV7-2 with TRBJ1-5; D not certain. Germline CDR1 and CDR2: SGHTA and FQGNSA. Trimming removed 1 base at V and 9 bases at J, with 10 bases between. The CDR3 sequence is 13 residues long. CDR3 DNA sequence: TGTGCCAGCAGCTTAGGAGCGGATTCGCCCCAGCATTTT. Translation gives CASSLGADSPQHF. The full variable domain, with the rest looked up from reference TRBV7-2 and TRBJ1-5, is GAGVSQSPSNKVTEKGKDVELRCDPISGHTALYWYRQSLGQGLEFLIYFQGNSAPDKSGLPSDRFSAERTGGSVSTLTIQRTQQEDSAVYLCASSLGADSPQHFGDGTRLSIL.